The entry that follows covers one T cell receptor beta chain sequence. CDR3 length: 13 residues. Germline CDR1 is MNHEY and CDR2 is SMNVEV (reference sequence). After removal of 3 bases from V and 7 bases from J, the junction contained 3 bases not matched to a gene. The sample is drawn from a study of T-cell memory formation after mild COVID-19. Study-level background: Largely, TCR clusters stayed within a single donor.

In TCRdb, the 5' RACE reads were re-called with MiXCR into one record per CDR3 protein. Of 540,000 or so distinct CDR3 sequences in the sample, 20% were seen once. This receptor was taken from an adult woman who had mild COVID-19 (a few samples of this study predate the infection). Cell type and time point are not known. This chain links TRBV27 with TRBJ2-1; 7 nucleotides align to TRBD2. Specimen: PBMCs or a T cell subset sorted from them (not recorded which). The CDR3 loop reads CASSFSGWNEQFF. CDR3 in DNA: TGTGCCAGCAGTTTTAGCGGGTGGAATGAGCAGTTCTTC.